The next 10 T cell receptor beta chains were all read from a single sample in a study of shared clonotypes between healthy human individuals. Profiling relied on immunoSEQ multiplex PCR, and the TCRdb table lists in-frame clones only, not all of them. The sample carries 1.5 million to 2.5 million clones, approximately 94% recorded once. It was CD45RO-negative cells, positively selected for CCR7, that made up naive CD8 cells, with terminally differentiated effector memory CD45RA+ cells excluded. Sequenced material: naive CD8+ T cells sorted from blood. All receptors come from a man between 18 and 29 years old in good health.

This chain joins TRBV9 and TRBJ2-7; no clear D. The germline V gene has CDR1 SGDLS and CDR2 YYNGEE. V shed 4 bases and J shed 5 bases, with 16 bases lying between them. There are 14 residues in the CDR3. Written as DNA, the CDR3 is TGTGCCAGCAGCTTAGATGGCTTAAGGGACGAGCAGTACTTC. This gives the protein CASSLDGLRDEQYF.

The chain joins TRBV5-4 to TRBJ2-7; D gene unclear. Per the germline V gene, CDR1 is SGHNT and CDR2 is YYREEE (reference sequence). The CDR3 spans 16 residues. V lost 0 bases to trimming and J lost 3 bases, with 16 bases between them. CDR3 residues: CASSLDGLGVSYEQYF. Written as DNA, the CDR3 is TGTGCCAGCAGCTTGGATGGCCTTGGGGTAAGCTACGAGCAGTACTTC.

This clone was seen just once. The chain combines TRBV4-3 with TRBJ2-2; TRBD2 is a possible D gene (7 bases). V shed 0 bases and J shed 6 bases, with 23 bases lying between them. Germline V lookup: CDR1 LGHNA, CDR2 YSLEER. The CDR3 loop spans 19 amino acids. CDR3 in amino acids: CASSQEVGGAGVQAGELFF. CDR3 sequence (DNA): TGCGCCAGCAGCCAAGAGGTGGGAGGGGCAGGGGTACAAGCCGGGGAGCTGTTTTTT.

This chain links TRBV7-6 with TRBJ2-7; 11 nucleotides match TRBD2. Per germline, CDR1 SGHVS and CDR2 FNYEAQ. This CDR3 region has 16 residues. V lost 5 bases to trimming and J lost 6 bases; unmatched junction nucleotides: 12. CDR3: CASSTRNGTSGIEQYF. CDR3 coding DNA: TGTGCCAGCAGCACCCGTAACGGGACTAGCGGTATCGAGCAGTACTTC.

The rearrangement links TRBV19 to TRBJ1-5; no firm D call. Trimming cost V 6 bases and J 6 bases, with 9 bases left between them. CDR1 and CDR2 from the germline V gene are LNHDA and SQIVND (reference sequence). The CDR3 has 12 amino acids. The CDR3 region has the DNA TGTGCCAGTAGAAGTGGCGGTCAGCCCCAGCATTTT. Translating it yields CASRSGGQPQHF.

The chain links TRBV10-2 to TRBJ2-7; 8 bases are a match to TRBD2. The germline V gene encodes CDR1 WSHSY and CDR2 SAAADI. The V segment lost 5 bases and the J segment 3 bases; nucleotides outside the gene matches: 3. The CDR3 runs to 13 residues. The CDR3 reads CASSTGGVYEQYF. The CDR3 nucleotides are TGCGCCAGCAGTACGGGAGGGGTCTACGAGCAGTACTTC.

The rearrangement joins TRBV19 to TRBJ2-5; D not resolved. The CDR3 extends over 15 amino acids. Looked up from germline, CDR1 is LNHDA and CDR2 is SQIVND (reference sequence). V lost 3 bases and J 2 bases, leaving 13 bases between the germline ends. The CDR3 reads CASSMVLLRQETQYF. The CDR3 bases are TGTGCCAGTAGTATGGTCCTCCTGAGGCAAGAGACCCAGTACTTC.

The chain joins TRBV27 to TRBJ1-5, with D possibly being TRBD1 (6 bases). CDR3 size: 16 residues. The germline V gene encodes CDR1 MNHEY and CDR2 SMNVEV (reference sequence). V was pared by 5 bases and J by 2 bases, with 16 bases between. The CDR3 region has the DNA TGTGCCAGCAGTCCCTCACCAGGGGCCGGCAATCAGCCCCAGCATTTT. Translation: CASSPSPGAGNQPQHF.

This clone was seen a few times. V is TRBV4-1 and J is TRBJ2-7; 7 bases line up with TRBD2. This CDR3 has 18 residues. The germline V gene encodes CDR1 MGHRA and CDR2 YSYEKL. V lost 1 base and J lost 3; bases outside the gene matches: 15. CDR3 protein: CASSQGFGGGVRNYEQYF. For the CDR3, the DNA is TGCGCCAGCAGCCAAGGGTTTGGGGGGGGAGTTCGAAACTACGAGCAGTACTTC.

As regards this clone: This specimen includes other DNA sequences encoding the same CDR3. The chain employs TRBV5-6 and TRBJ2-7, with 7 nucleotides matching TRBD1. This CDR3 spans 15 amino acids. Trimming removed 4 bases from V and 1 base from J; junction bases left unmatched: 8. Per the germline V gene, CDR1 is SGHDT and CDR2 is YYEEEE. DNA for the CDR3: TGTGCCAGCAGCCTCGACCCGGGACAGTCCTACGAGCAGTACTTC. Translating it yields CASSLDPGQSYEQYF.